This TCR beta chain is drawn from a study of T cell responses to AZD1222 COVID-19 vaccine. Overall study findings and caveats: Close to half of spike-specific TCRs reportedly recognize unmutated variant regions.

This clone has only one observation. Its cognate antigen is unknown. The CDR3 spans 16 residues. Germline V gene sequence: CDR1 SGHKS, CDR2 YYEKEE (reference sequence). The ends were cut back, 0 bases at V and 0 bases at J, with 10 bases in the middle. TCRdb's copy holds only in-frame clones and misses some; the assay was immunoSEQ multiplex PCR. The table has just over 65,000 clones, about 88% seen once; the top ten hold around 15%. The chain is built from TRBV5-5 and TRBJ1-5; D might be TRBD1 (5 bases). The sample here was peripheral blood, taken on day 0 of AZD1222 vaccination. The TCR originated in an adult in good health. The DNA for the CDR3 is TGTGCCAGCAGCTTGGGGGGGTCTCTTAGCAATCAGCCCCAGCATTTT. Residues: CASSLGGSLSNQPQHF.